A single T cell receptor (beta chain) is shown here with its context. Its antigen remains unknown. With the 5' RACE reads reprocessed, TCRdb shows one record per CDR3 protein and no DNA. Found here are roughly 420,000 distinct CDR3 sequences; the top ten clones hold about 7.3%. The length of the CDR3 is 15 residues. From germline, CDR1 is LGHNA and CDR2 YNFKEQ. This entry belongs to a study of T cells expressing NK-cell markers. Study information: According to the study, TCR beta repertoires originated from sorted CD3+CD56+NKG2C+, CD3+CD56+NKG2C- and CD3+CD56-NKG2C+ T cells. Broader study findings: Four donors showed these clonotypes also leading the CD3+CD56-NKG2C+ fraction. Unclear, still, was the HCMV specificity of the expanded NKG2C+ T cell clones. Of the CD8+ T cell pool in over 5 donors, roughly 1.0-7.5% was accounted for by dominant NKG2C+ clonotypes.

This TCR came from a woman aged 18-70 years in good health. The V and J genes are TRBV4-2 and TRBJ1-1; TCRdb designates TRBD1, a call that cannot be tested without DNA. The sample comprised blood T cells: a sorted CD56 or NKG2C T cell subset, CD4+ or CD8+ T cells, or bulk PBMC T cells (not recorded which). CDR3 amino acids: CASSQSGADGTEAFF.